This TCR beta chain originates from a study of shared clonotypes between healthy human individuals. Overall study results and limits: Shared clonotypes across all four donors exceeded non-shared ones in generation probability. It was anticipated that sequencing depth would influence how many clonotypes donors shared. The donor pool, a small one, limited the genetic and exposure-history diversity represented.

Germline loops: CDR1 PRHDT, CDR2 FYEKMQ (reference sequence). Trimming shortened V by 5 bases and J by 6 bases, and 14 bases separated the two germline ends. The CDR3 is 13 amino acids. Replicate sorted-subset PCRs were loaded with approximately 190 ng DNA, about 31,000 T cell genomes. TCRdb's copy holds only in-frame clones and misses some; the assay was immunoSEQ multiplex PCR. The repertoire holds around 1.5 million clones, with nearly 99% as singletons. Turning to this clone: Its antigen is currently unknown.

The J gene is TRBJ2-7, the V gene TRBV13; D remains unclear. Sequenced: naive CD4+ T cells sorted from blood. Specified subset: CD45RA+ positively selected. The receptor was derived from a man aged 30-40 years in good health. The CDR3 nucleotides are TGTGCCAGCAGCCTACTCGTGGGTGCCGAGCAGTACTTC. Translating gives CASSLLVGAEQYF.